This T cell receptor beta chain is drawn from a study of neoadjuvant nivolumab and ipilimumab in lung cancer. Findings and limits, study-wide: Only a small number of samples underwent TCR sequencing. Pretherapy blood TCR richness correlated positively with resected tumor richness. TCR richness and clonality were higher in tumors than adjacent uninvolved lung. Only two of four nivolumab-treated tumors gained richness and clonality by surgery.

The data were produced by immunoSEQ multiplex PCR, yet TCRdb's version contains in-frame clones alone and is incomplete. The table lists 40,000 to 60,000 clones, around 89% of them singletons. CDR3 length equals 16 residues. Unmatched junction bases numbered 7, after V lost 3 bases and J lost 5 bases. Germline CDR1 SGHNT, CDR2 YYREEE (reference sequence). As for this clone: Its antigen is not known.

The clonotype comes from an adult with non-small cell lung cancer. Some clones in this sample may be carry-over from other donors' samples. Sequencing was performed on blood, taken before neoadjuvant nivolumab, alone or with ipilimumab. J is TRBJ2-2 and V is TRBV5-4; 10 bases fit TRBD2. In DNA, the CDR3 is TGTGCCAGCAGCTCTGTGAGCGGGAGGGGAACCGGGGAGCTGTTTTTT. Encoded protein: CASSSVSGRGTGELFF.